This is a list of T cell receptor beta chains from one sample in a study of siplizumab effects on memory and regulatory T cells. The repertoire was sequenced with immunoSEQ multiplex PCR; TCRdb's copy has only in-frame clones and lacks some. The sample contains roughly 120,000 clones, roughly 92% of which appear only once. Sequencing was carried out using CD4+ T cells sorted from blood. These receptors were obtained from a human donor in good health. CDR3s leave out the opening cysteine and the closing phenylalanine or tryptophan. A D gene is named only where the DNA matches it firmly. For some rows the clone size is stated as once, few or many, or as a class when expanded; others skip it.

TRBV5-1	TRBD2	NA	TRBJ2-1	ASSPGTSGRPYNEQF
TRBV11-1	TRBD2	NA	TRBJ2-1	ASGPELAGVVNEQF
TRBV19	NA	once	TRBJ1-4	ASKGPGEATNEKLF
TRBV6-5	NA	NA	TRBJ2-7	ASSYSQAAYEQY
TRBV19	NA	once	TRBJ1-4	ASSSRALGNEKLF
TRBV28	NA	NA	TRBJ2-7	ASSFSIYEQY
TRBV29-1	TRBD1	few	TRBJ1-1	SVGQGPTEAF
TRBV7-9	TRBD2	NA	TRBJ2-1	ASSFGTSGGGYNEQF
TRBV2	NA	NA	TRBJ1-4	ASGPTGVEKLF
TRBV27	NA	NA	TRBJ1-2	ASSLSRRSTGGYT
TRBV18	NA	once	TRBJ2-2	ASSPSQVDTGELF
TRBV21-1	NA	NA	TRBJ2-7	ASSSRDFESYEQY
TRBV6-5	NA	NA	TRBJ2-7	ASSSTTWEQY
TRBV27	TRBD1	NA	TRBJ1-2	ASSGQGGYGYT
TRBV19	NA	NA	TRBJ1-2	ASRARRGGYGYT
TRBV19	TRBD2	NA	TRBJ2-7	ASSSGGSSYEQY
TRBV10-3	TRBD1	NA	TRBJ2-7	AISESQDRGNEQY
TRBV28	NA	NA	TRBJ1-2	ASSLDVGVSGYT
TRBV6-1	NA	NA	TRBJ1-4	ASSLVGEKLF
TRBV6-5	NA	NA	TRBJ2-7	ASTPDLRFYEQY
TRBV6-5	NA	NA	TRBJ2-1	ASSRAFVNEQF
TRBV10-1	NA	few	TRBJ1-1	ASSPRSDTEAF
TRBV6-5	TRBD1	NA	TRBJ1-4	ASSQTGVGEKLF
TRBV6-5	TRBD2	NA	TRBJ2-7	ASSYTRLADEQY
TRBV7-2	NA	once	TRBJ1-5	ASSLDWTNQPQH
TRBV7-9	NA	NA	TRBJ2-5	ASSTPGSQETQY
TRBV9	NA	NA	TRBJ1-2	ASSVGGLSGYT
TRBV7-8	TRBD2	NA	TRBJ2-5	ASSLVSAGVH
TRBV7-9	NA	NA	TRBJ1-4	ASSLGSTNEKLF
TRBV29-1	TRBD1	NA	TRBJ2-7	SVLGQNYEQY
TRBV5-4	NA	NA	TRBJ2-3	ASSYGSASTDTQY
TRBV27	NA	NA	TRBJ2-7	ASSLGWQGGNEQY
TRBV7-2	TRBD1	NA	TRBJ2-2	ASSARQGSGELF
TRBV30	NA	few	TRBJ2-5	ASLSWETQY
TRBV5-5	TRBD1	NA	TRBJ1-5	ASSPAGTGRQPQH
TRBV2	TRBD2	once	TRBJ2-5	ARGLAGGIGTQY
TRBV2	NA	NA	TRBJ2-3	ASKDGNRADTQY
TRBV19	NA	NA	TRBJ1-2	ASSILKATGYGYT
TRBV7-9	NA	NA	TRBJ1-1	ASSPSFDTEAF
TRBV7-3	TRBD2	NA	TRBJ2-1	ASRATRTRNEQF
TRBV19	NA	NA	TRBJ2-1	ASSTASGPYNEQF
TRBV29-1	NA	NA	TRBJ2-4	SVEGGAPNIQY